The present T cell receptor beta chain was sequenced within a study of blood T cell repertoires in COVID-19. Background on the study: The United States, Italy and Spain were the sources of the acute and convalescent COVID-19 samples. T cells, B-cell-depleted T cells, or PBMCs provided the cDNA or gDNA that served as material.

Using immunoSEQ multiplex PCR, the repertoire was profiled, and TCRdb retains in-frame clones only, with some absent. The data hold about 100,000 clones, with around nine tenths observed a single time. The CDR3 spans 14 residues. With 2 bases removed from V and 6 bases from J, the gap between germline ends came to 14 bases. The germline V gene encodes CDR1 LGHDT and CDR2 YNNKEL (reference sequence). The J gene is TRBJ2-7, the V gene TRBV3-1 (or the pseudogene TRBV3-2); D is possibly TRBD2 (5 bases). The sequenced sample was peripheral blood. This TCR was recovered from a human donor in a cohort sampled during active COVID-19. DNA for the CDR3: TGTGCCAGCAGCCAAAGAGGAAGAGAGGGCGAGCAGTACTTC. It is translated as CASSQRGREGEQYF.